This T cell receptor beta chain appears in the sequencing data of a study of CD8+ T cells in alopecia areata. Across the whole study: It was oral tofacitinib, at 5 to 10 mg twice daily, that treated patients received. The authors scored treated patients' severity by affected scalp percentage.

Once RNA had been extracted, it was reverse transcribed into cDNA to act as the sequencing template. Produced via immunoSEQ multiplex PCR; TCRdb's table is partial and in-frame only. Of 100,000 to 150,000 clones in the sample, approximately 60% were seen once. The treatment was: oral pan-JAK inhibitor, 5-10 mg twice daily. In alopecia areata patients, both lesional scalp punch biopsies and peripheral blood were collected. CDR1 and CDR2 from the germline V gene are KGHSH and LQKENI. V was pared by 2 bases and J by 3 bases, with 10 bases of the junction left unmatched. The CDR3 extends over 16 amino acids. Findings and caveats of the study: Scalp and blood retained many expanded lesional clones during tofacitinib.

This clone was detected a few times. Its antigen is still unknown. This receptor was taken from a human donor with alopecia areata. Sequencing was performed on CD4+ T cells sorted from blood, taken at week 4, from a patient treated with tofacitinib. V and J are TRBV18 and TRBJ2-7; 7 bases align to TRBD1. Here the CDR3 reads CASSPSTGDINYEQYF. The CDR3 bases are TGTGCCAGCTCACCATCAACAGGGGACATAAACTACGAGCAGTACTTC.